A single sample gave rise to the 3 T cell receptor beta chains below, sequenced in a study of CD8+CD57+ T cells in acquired aplastic anemia. Sequencing was done on patients that had shown CD8+CD57+ cell expansion by flow cytometry. According to the study, genomic DNA was the template for TCR beta VDJ and CDR3 profiling. TCRdb reprocessed the reads with MiXCR, giving one entry per CDR3 protein. The sample lists around 200,000 distinct CDR3 sequences, around 45% seen once, with about 9.7% in the top ten. Material for sequencing was sorted CD4+, CD8+, or CD8+CD57+ T cells (not recorded which) from PBMCs. These receptors were taken from a human donor with aplastic anemia.

This clonotype was counted many times. The chain has TRBV12-5 and TRBJ1-3; D might be TRBD1 (6 bases). There are 13 residues in the CDR3. V was shortened by 7 bases and J by 3 bases, with 10 bases between the two germline ends. Germline V gene lookup returns CDR1 LGHNT and CDR2 FRNRAP. The CDR3 nucleotides read TGTGCTAGTGACAGGGTAGTTGGAAACACCATATATTTT. It is translated as CASDRVVGNTIYF.

Ten or more counts support this clonotype. The chain employs TRBV2 and TRBJ2-7; the D is unclear. V was shortened by 6 bases and J by 0 bases, with 6 bases between the two germline ends. Germline CDR1 reads SNHLY; CDR2 reads FYNNEI. The CDR3 totals 12 residues. The chain's CDR3 is CASRLFSYEQYF. CDR3 sequence (DNA): TGTGCCAGCAGGCTTTTCTCCTACGAGCAGTACTTC.

V gene TRBV2 combines with J gene TRBJ1-2; D unclear. Per germline, CDR1 SNHLY and CDR2 FYNNEI. The length of the CDR3 is 14 residues. V lost 6 bases and J 8 bases, leaving 19 bases between the germline ends. The CDR3 region is CASRPDGSLTGYTF. The CDR3 DNA follows: TGTGCCAGCAGGCCGGACGGATCCCTAACGGGCTACACCTTC.